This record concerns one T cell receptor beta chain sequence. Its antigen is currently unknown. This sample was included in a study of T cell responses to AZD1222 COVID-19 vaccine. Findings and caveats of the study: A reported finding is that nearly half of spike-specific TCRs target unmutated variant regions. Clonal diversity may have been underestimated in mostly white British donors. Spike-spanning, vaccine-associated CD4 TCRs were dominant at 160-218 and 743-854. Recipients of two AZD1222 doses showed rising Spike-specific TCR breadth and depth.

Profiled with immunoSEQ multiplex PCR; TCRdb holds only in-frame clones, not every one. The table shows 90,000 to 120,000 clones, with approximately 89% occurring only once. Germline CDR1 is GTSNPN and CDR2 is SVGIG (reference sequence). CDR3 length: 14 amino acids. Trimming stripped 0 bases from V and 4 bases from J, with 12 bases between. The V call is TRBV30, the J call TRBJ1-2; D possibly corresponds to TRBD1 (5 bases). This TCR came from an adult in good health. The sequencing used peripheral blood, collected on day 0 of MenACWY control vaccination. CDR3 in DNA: TGTGCCTGGAGTGTAGACGGGGGTGGCTATGGCTACACCTTC. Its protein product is CAWSVDGGGYGYTF.